This TCR beta chain derives from a study of cytomegalovirus exposure and HLA in healthy donors. Study summary: Earlier, 100 million to 130 million unique TCR beta sequences were recovered from approximately 180 million T cells by an analysis.

This CDR3 comprises 12 residues. Per the germline V gene, CDR1 is SGHKS and CDR2 is YYEKEE (reference sequence). With 60 Vbeta and 13 Jbeta primers, the PCR was carried out. Method: immunoSEQ multiplex PCR; TCRdb's copy keeps in-frame clones and lacks some. The sample consists of over 150,000 clones, about 75% of them appearing once. This clone was recorded once. The germline gene is not matched at one end of the junction; a read error may be the cause. This TCR was sampled from a male donor in good health and CMV-seropositive. The sequencing sample was made of PBMCs. The V call is TRBV5-5, the J call TRBJ2-1; D is possibly TRBD1 (6 bases). In nucleotides, the CDR3 is TGTGCCAGCAGCCCAGGGGCTCTCAGGGAGATCTTC. It yields the protein CASSPGALREIF.